These 32 T cell receptor beta chains came from one sample sequenced in a study of T-cell memory formation after mild COVID-19. One entry per CDR3 protein results from TCRdb running MiXCR on the 5' RACE reads. The sample holds roughly 86,000 distinct CDR3 sequences; about an eighth are singletons and the top ten take about 29%. Source material: PBMCs or a T cell subset sorted from them (not recorded which). All receptors derive from an adult woman who had mild COVID-19 (a few samples of this study predate the infection). Cell type and time point are not known.

The rearrangement uses TRBV6-5 and TRBJ1-1, with D perhaps TRBD1 (5 bases). The ends were cut back, 5 bases at V and 2 bases at J, with 15 bases in the middle. Per the germline V gene, CDR1 is MNHEY and CDR2 is SVGAGI. The CDR3 consists of 15 residues. Here the CDR3 reads CASSPPVGVNTEAFF. CDR3 DNA: TGTGCCAGCAGTCCTCCGGTAGGGGTCAACACTGAAGCTTTCTTT.

This clonotype came up a few times. The genes are TRBV27 and TRBJ2-7, with TRBD1 matching 9 bases. The trim removed 5 bases at V and 2 bases at J, leaving 7 bases unmatched. Germline-derived CDR1 and CDR2 are MNHEY and SMNVEV (reference sequence). The CDR3 runs 15 residues. The CDR3 DNA reads TGTGCCAGCAGTCTCAGGACAGGGGCAGCCTACGAGCAGTACTTC. Translation gives CASSLRTGAAYEQYF.

The chain links TRBV20-1 to TRBJ2-3; 7 nucleotides agree with TRBD2. The junction had 5 bases not matched to a gene; V was cut back by 5 bases and J by 0 bases. The CDR3 is 14 amino acids. CDR1 and CDR2 from the germline V gene are DFQATT and SNEGSKA (reference sequence). The CDR3 sequence: CSASTSFSTDTQYF. DNA for the CDR3: TGCAGTGCTTCGACTAGCTTTAGCACAGATACGCAGTATTTT.

This clonotype was counted a few times. The J gene is TRBJ1-2, the V gene TRBV12-3 or TRBV12-4; possible D gene TRBD1, 5 bases. The V and J ends lost 3 bases and 3 bases respectively, with 8 bases between them. This CDR3 is built from 13 residues. This CDR3 reads CASSFDRDYGYTF. The CDR3 bases are TGTGCCAGCAGTTTCGACAGAGACTATGGCTACACCTTC.

This clonotype has only a few counts. The genes are TRBV30 and TRBJ2-7; 7 bases map to TRBD1. With 5 bases clipped from V and 2 bases from J, the junction kept 9 bases outside the gene matches. CDR3 size: 14 residues. Germline CDR1 is GTSNPN and CDR2 is SVGIG (reference sequence). CDR3 in DNA: TGTGCCTGGTTCGAGACAGGGATGCCCTACGAGCAGTACTTC. Translated, it gives CAWFETGMPYEQYF.

The V gene is TRBV4-1, the J gene TRBJ2-7; possibly TRBD1 for D (6 bases). Trimming left V 0 bases short and J 4 bases short, with 13 bases between. Germline values: CDR1 MGHRA, CDR2 YSYEKL. The CDR3 totals 15 residues. CDR3 protein: CASSQDVWGRYEQYF. CDR3 sequence (DNA): TGCGCCAGCAGCCAAGATGTCTGGGGGCGATACGAGCAGTACTTC.

This clonotype has just a few counts. The chain recombines TRBV7-2 with TRBJ2-7, with 11 bases aligning to TRBD2. CDR1 SGHTA and CDR2 FQGNSA come from the germline V gene. V shed 3 bases and J 5 bases; nucleotides not matched to a gene: 6. The CDR3 is 15 amino acids. The CDR3 sequence is CASSLVSGGANEQYF. CDR3 DNA: TGTGCCAGCAGCTTGGTTAGCGGGGGGGCCAACGAGCAGTACTTC.

This clonotype was counted only a few times. V usage is TRBV29-1 and J usage is TRBJ1-2, with D possibly matching TRBD1 (6 bases). CDR1 is SQVTM and CDR2 is ANQGSEA in the germline V gene. Trimming took 1 base from V and 4 from J, leaving 10 bases between them. The CDR3 is made up of 13 amino acids. The CDR3: CSVEVRGGYGYTF. The CDR3 DNA follows: TGCAGCGTTGAAGTCAGGGGCGGCTATGGCTACACCTTC.

This clonotype was found a few times. The genes are TRBV29-1 and TRBJ2-7, with TRBD2 as a possible D gene (5 bases). V was shortened by 4 bases and J by 0 bases, with 13 bases between the two germline ends. The CDR3 totals 14 residues. The germline V gene encodes CDR1 SQVTM and CDR2 ANQGSEA. The CDR3 DNA is TGCAGCGTTGGACCCGGCGGGTACTCCTACGAGCAGTACTTC. Amino acids: CSVGPGGYSYEQYF.

In this sample, this clonotype turned up a few times. The rearrangement uses TRBV7-9 and TRBJ2-1; the match to TRBD2 covers 12 bases. The CDR3 contains 15 residues. CDR1 SEHNR and CDR2 FQNEAQ come from the germline V gene (reference sequence). J gave up 7 bases and V 1 base, and 2 bases lay outside the gene matches. Written as DNA, the CDR3 is TGTGCCAGCAGCTTAGTACTAGCGGGGGGTAATGAGCAGTTCTTC. Translation gives CASSLVLAGGNEQFF.

The J gene is TRBJ1-1, the V gene TRBV7-6; no firm D call. The V gene's germline CDR1 is SGHVS and CDR2 FNYEAQ. Trimming took 0 bases from V and 5 from J, leaving 10 bases between them. The length of the CDR3 is 14 residues. CDR3 nucleotide sequence: TGTGCCAGCAGCTTAGCGACGGGTCGTACTGAAGCTTTCTTT. This encodes CASSLATGRTEAFF.

This clonotype was counted only a few times. The chain employs TRBV4-1 and TRBJ2-7; maybe TRBD1 (5 bases). The CDR3 totals 14 residues. In germline, CDR1 is MGHRA, CDR2 YSYEKL. Between the trimmed V and J ends, which lost 2 bases and 2 bases, there was a span of 10 bases. The CDR3 DNA reads TGCGCCAGCAGCCAACAGGGTTCAACCTACGAGCAGTACTTC. It codes for CASSQQGSTYEQYF.

In its sample, this clonotype was seen a few times. The chain is built from TRBV5-6 and TRBJ1-6; D gene uncertain. This CDR3 has 15 amino acids. Germline-derived CDR1 and CDR2 are SGHDT and YYEEEE. V was pared by 0 bases and J by 14 bases, with 18 bases between. In DNA form, the CDR3 reads TGTGCCAGCAGCTTGGGGTGGTGGAGCGAGGTTGCCCTCCACTTT. This translates into CASSLGWWSEVALHF.

This clonotype has more than one count but fewer than ten. The chain has TRBV9 and TRBJ2-5; D possibly corresponds to TRBD1 (6 bases). Germline V gene lookup returns CDR1 SGDLS and CDR2 YYNGEE. V dropped 4 bases and J dropped 5 bases, with 18 bases sitting between them. CDR3 length: 15 amino acids. CDR3 in DNA: TGTGCCAGCAGCATCGGGACATCCCTTGGCGAGACCCAGTACTTC. It encodes CASSIGTSLGETQYF.

The chain couples TRBV19 to TRBJ1-5; D unclear. CDR3 length: 12 residues. Trimming stripped 3 bases from V and 5 bases from J, with 5 bases between. Germline values: CDR1 LNHDA, CDR2 SQIVND (reference sequence). The CDR3 DNA reads TGTGCCAGTAGTATCCGGTATCAGCCCCAGCATTTT. This encodes CASSIRYQPQHF.

This clonotype was seen just once. The chain is built from TRBV9 and TRBJ2-7; D unresolved. Trimming cost V 0 bases and J 6 bases, with 7 bases left between them. The CDR3 runs to 12 residues. CDR1 is SGDLS and CDR2 is YYNGEE in the germline V gene. The DNA for the CDR3 is TGTGCCAGCAGCGTAGGGGGAAGCGAGCAGTACTTC. Translating gives CASSVGGSEQYF.

This clonotype has only a few counts. The J gene is TRBJ1-1, the V gene TRBV5-1; D uncertain. There are 13 residues in the CDR3. CDR1 and CDR2 from the germline V gene are SGHRS and YFSETQ. V was shortened by 4 bases and J by 0 bases, with 7 bases between the two germline ends. CDR3 coding DNA: TGCGCCAGCAGCAGCGAACTGAACACTGAAGCTTTCTTT. Translated: CASSSELNTEAFF.

This clonotype was observed a few times. This chain connects TRBV20-1 to TRBJ2-3; TRBD1 agrees at 11 bases. Trimming cost V 3 bases and J 1 base; bases outside gene matches: 6. CDR1 and CDR2 from the germline V gene are DFQATT and SNEGSKA (reference sequence). This CDR3 has 16 residues. The CDR3 is CSARFRTGGRTDTQYF. CDR3 nucleotides: TGCAGTGCTAGGTTCCGGACAGGGGGCCGCACAGATACGCAGTATTTT.

This chain links TRBV3-1 with TRBJ2-7; a possible D gene is TRBD2 (5 bases). Looked up from germline, CDR1 is LGHDT and CDR2 is YNNKEL (reference sequence). With 0 bases removed from V and 3 bases from J, the gap between germline ends came to 21 bases. The CDR3 contains 18 residues. CDR3 amino acids: CASSQDSGLIFGDYEQYF. The CDR3 nucleotides are TGTGCCAGCAGCCAAGACAGTGGACTCATTTTTGGGGACTACGAGCAGTACTTC.

This clonotype was observed a few times. The V gene is TRBV20-1, the J gene TRBJ2-7; 7 bases are a match to TRBD2. Per the germline V gene, CDR1 is DFQATT and CDR2 is SNEGSKA (reference sequence). The ends lost 0 bases at V and 6 bases at J; junction bases unmatched: 11. The CDR3 is made up of 15 amino acids. CDR3 coding DNA: TGCAGTGCTAGAGATGGAAGCGGGATTATACGCGAGCAGTACTTC. This encodes CSARDGSGIIREQYF.

The chain links TRBV5-6 to TRBJ2-5; 8 bases agree with TRBD2. Germline values: CDR1 SGHDT, CDR2 YYEEEE. The CDR3 has 15 residues. With 4 bases clipped from V and 2 bases from J, the junction kept 7 bases outside the gene matches. The DNA for the CDR3 is TGTGCCAGCAGCCTAGAGCGGGGGATGCAAGAGACCCAGTACTTC. Protein: CASSLERGMQETQYF. The full variable domain, rest sourced from reference TRBV5-6 and TRBJ2-5, is DAGVTQSPTHLIKTRGQQVTLRCSPKSGHDTVSWYQQALGQGPQFIFQYYEEEERQRGNFPDRFSGHQFPNYSSELNVNALLLGDSALYLCASSLERGMQETQYFGPGTRLLVL.

V is TRBV9 and J is TRBJ1-2; 7 nucleotides line up with TRBD1. The CDR3 covers 16 residues. Germline-derived CDR1 and CDR2 are SGDLS and YYNGEE. Unmatched junction bases numbered 11, after V lost 0 bases and J lost 6 bases. This CDR3 is CASSVGDRTTFHGYTF. CDR3 coding DNA: TGTGCCAGCAGCGTAGGGGACAGAACGACCTTCCATGGCTACACCTTC.

The V and J genes are TRBV5-1 and TRBJ1-1, with unresolved D. In germline, CDR1 is SGHRS, CDR2 YFSETQ. The CDR3 consists of 14 residues. The V and J ends lost 0 bases and 3 bases respectively, with 9 bases between them. The CDR3 here is CASSLDRTYTEAFF. In nucleotides, the CDR3 is TGCGCCAGCAGCTTGGACCGTACTTACACTGAAGCTTTCTTT.

This clonotype was detected a few times. CDR3 coding DNA: TGTGCCAGCAGTTTCGGCAGGGTGGGCTCCTACGAGCAGTACTTC. Translating it yields CASSFGRVGSYEQYF. The gene calls are TRBV12-3 or TRBV12-4 and TRBJ2-7; D is possibly TRBD1 (5 bases). The CDR3 loop spans 15 amino acids. Between the trimmed V and J ends, which lost 3 bases and 0 bases, there was a span of 12 bases.

This clonotype came up a few times. The V call is TRBV5-6, the J call TRBJ2-1; 8 positions agree with TRBD1. Trimming removed 4 bases from V and 6 bases from J; junction bases left unmatched: 12. Germline CDR1 and CDR2: SGHDT and YYEEEE. This CDR3 spans 16 amino acids. Written as DNA, the CDR3 is TGTGCCAGCAGCATCGCCGTGAGACAGGGGTTCAATGAGCAGTTCTTC. Protein: CASSIAVRQGFNEQFF.

The chain uses TRBV7-9 and TRBJ2-2, with D tentatively TRBD2 (5 bases). This CDR3 is built from 12 residues. V dropped 7 bases and J dropped 5 bases, with 8 bases sitting between them. Germline-derived CDR1 and CDR2 are SEHNR and FQNEAQ (reference sequence). The CDR3 sequence is CASTGVTGELFF. CDR3 DNA: TGTGCCAGCACCGGGGTGACCGGGGAGCTGTTTTTT.

This clonotype was detected a few times. CDR3 in DNA: TGTGCCAGCAGGACGACAGGGAAAGACTCTGGGGCCAACGTCCTGACTTTC. It encodes CASRTTGKDSGANVLTF. This chain connects TRBV7-3 to TRBJ2-6; 7 bases line up with TRBD1. This CDR3 contains 17 residues. The junction had 8 bases not matched to a gene; V was cut back by 6 bases and J by 0 bases. Germline V gene lookup returns CDR1 SGHTA and CDR2 FQGTGA.

This clonotype has a handful of counts. The chain links TRBV6-5 to TRBJ1-5; the D gene is possibly TRBD1 (6 bases). The CDR3 sequence is 13 residues long. CDR1 is MNHEY and CDR2 is SVGAGI in the germline V gene. V shed 2 bases and J shed 9 bases, with 11 bases lying between them. The CDR3 protein is CASSYGGAGPQHF. The CDR3 nucleotides are TGTGCCAGCAGTTACGGGGGCGCGGGGCCCCAGCATTTT.

The chain uses TRBV4-3 and TRBJ1-2; perhaps TRBD1 as D (5 bases). CDR1 and CDR2 from the germline V gene are LGHNA and YSLEER. The CDR3 length is 15 residues. With 0 bases removed from V and 5 bases from J, the gap between germline ends came to 13 bases. Written as DNA, the CDR3 is TGCGCCAGCAGCCAAGAGGCCAGCGGGGCTTATGGCTACACCTTC. It is translated as CASSQEASGAYGYTF.

The chain combines TRBV20-1 with TRBJ2-1, with D uncertain. CDR1 is DFQATT, CDR2 SNEGSKA, per germline (reference sequence). The CDR3 extends over 15 amino acids. V lost 5 bases, J lost 8 bases, and 22 bases lay in between. CDR3 DNA: TGCAGTGCTCAACCTAGGGTATCTAGGGTCGATGAGCAGTTCTTC. It specifies CSAQPRVSRVDEQFF.

The chain couples TRBV29-1 to TRBJ2-3; 7 bases are a match to TRBD1. V shed 1 base, J shed 2 bases, and the junction held 9 bases outside the gene matches. Germline V CDR1 and CDR2: SQVTM, ANQGSEA. CDR3 length: 16 amino acids. The CDR3 coding sequence is TGCAGCGTTGAAGGTTGGCCAGGGGGTTCCACAGATACGCAGTATTTT. Encoded protein: CSVEGWPGGSTDTQYF.

This clonotype was found a few times. The V and J genes are TRBV5-1 and TRBJ2-1; 13 bases align to TRBD2. Germline V gene sequence: CDR1 SGHRS, CDR2 YFSETQ. This CDR3 is built from 15 residues. J was trimmed by 7 bases and V by 4 bases; bases with no gene match: 5. The CDR3 sequence is CASSIGTSGANEQFF. DNA of the CDR3: TGCGCCAGCAGCATCGGGACTAGCGGGGCTAATGAGCAGTTCTTC. Combining the CDR3 with reference TRBV5-1 and TRBJ2-1 gives the whole variable domain KAGVTQTPRYLIKTRGQQVTLSCSPISGHRSVSWYQQTPGQGLQFLFEYFSETQRNKGNFPGRFSGRQFSNSRSEMNVSTLELGDSALYLCASSIGTSGANEQFFGPGTRLTVL.